The 14 T cell receptor beta chains listed next were all sequenced from one sample in a study of blood T cell repertoires in COVID-19. Sequenced by immunoSEQ multiplex PCR; TCRdb stores in-frame clones only, minus some. Of roughly 300,000 clones in the sample, about 88% were seen once. Sequencing was carried out using peripheral blood. These receptors were taken from a human donor with COVID-19, enrolled during active disease. The donor label of this sample is uncertain.

On this clone: Other DNA sequences in this specimen translate into the identical CDR3. The gene calls are TRBV29-1 and TRBJ1-1; D is unclear. Germline assignment: CDR1 SQVTM and CDR2 ANQGSEA. The CDR3 totals 12 residues. V dropped 0 bases and J dropped 4 bases, with 6 bases sitting between them. CDR3 protein: CSVEDRGTEAFF. Written as DNA, the CDR3 is TGCAGCGTTGAAGATCGGGGCACTGAAGCTTTCTTT. Supplemented by reference TRBV29-1 and TRBJ1-1, the full variable domain reads SAVISQKPSRDICQRGTSLTIQCQVDSQVTMMFWYRQQPGQSLTLIATANQGSEATYESGFVIDKFPISRPNLTFSTLTVSNMSPEDSSIYLCSVEDRGTEAFFGQGTRLTVV.

The rearrangement joins TRBV7-2 to TRBJ1-1; TRBD1 agrees at 7 bases. The V gene end was trimmed by 1 base and the J gene end by 0 bases; junction bases not matched to a gene: 5. CDR1 SGHTA and CDR2 FQGNSA come from the germline V gene. This CDR3 has 16 amino acids. The CDR3 DNA is TGTGCCAGCAGCTTAGGAGGTCAGGGGGTGAACACTGAAGCTTTCTTT. It is translated as CASSLGGQGVNTEAFF. Filled out from reference TRBV7-2 and TRBJ1-1, the complete variable domain reads GAGVSQSPSNKVTEKGKDVELRCDPISGHTALYWYRQSLGQGLEFLIYFQGNSAPDKSGLPSDRFSAERTGGSVSTLTIQRTQQEDSAVYLCASSLGGQGVNTEAFFGQGTRLTVV.

CDR3 nucleotides: TGTGCCATCAGTGAGCCGGGACAGGGGAGAGGAAAGACCCAGTACTTC. Its translation is CAISEPGQGRGKTQYF. The chain combines TRBV10-3 with TRBJ2-5; 10 nucleotides agree with TRBD1. CDR3 length: 16 residues. Trimming cost V 2 bases and J 6 bases; bases outside gene matches: 9. CDR1 is ENHRY, CDR2 SYGVKD, per germline.

The chain uses TRBV9 and TRBJ2-2; 11 bases line up with TRBD2. CDR3 length equals 19 residues. V lost 0 bases and J lost 4; bases outside the gene matches: 11. The germline gives CDR1 SGDLS, CDR2 YYNGEE. Written as DNA, the CDR3 is TGTGCCAGCAGCGTAGATGTCCTGAAGACTAGCGGGATCACCGGGGAGCTGTTTTTT. This translates into CASSVDVLKTSGITGELFF.

This chain uses TRBV9 with TRBJ2-1; 10 bases fit TRBD2. V shed 4 bases, J shed 5 bases, and the junction held 9 bases outside the gene matches. The germline V gene encodes CDR1 SGDLS and CDR2 YYNGEE. This CDR3 is built from 16 residues. DNA of the CDR3: TGTGCCAGCAGCCCCCGTCGGACTAGCGGAGACAATGAGCAGTTCTTC. It codes for CASSPRRTSGDNEQFF.

The V call is TRBV7-3, the J call TRBJ2-5; 7 bases map to TRBD2. This CDR3 is 13 amino acids long. The germline gives CDR1 SGHTA, CDR2 FQGTGA. The V segment lost 5 bases and the J segment 5 bases; nucleotides outside the gene matches: 5. The CDR3, as DNA: TGTGCCAGCAGCCGGGGAGGGAGGGAGACCCAGTACTTC. As protein: CASSRGGRETQYF.

The gene calls are TRBV30 and TRBJ2-7, with a weak D call TRBD1 (6 bases). Germline V gene sequence: CDR1 GTSNPN, CDR2 SVGIG (reference sequence). V dropped 8 bases and J dropped 0 bases, with 11 bases sitting between them. The CDR3 runs 12 residues. The CDR3 region is CAIADSSYEQYF. CDR3 DNA: TGTGCCATCGCGGACAGCTCCTACGAGCAGTACTTC.

CDR3 region: CASSYTGTGNVLTF. The CDR3, as DNA: TGTGCCAGTTCCTATACCGGGACAGGTAACGTCCTGACTTTC. This rearrangement joins TRBV19 to TRBJ2-6, with 8 bases fitting TRBD1. Germline CDR1 reads LNHDA; CDR2 reads SQIVND (reference sequence). The CDR3 covers 14 residues. V was pared by 8 bases and J by 10 bases, with 10 bases of the junction left unmatched. Full variable domain (outside the CDR3, taken from reference TRBV19 and TRBJ2-6): DGGITQSPKYLFRKEGQNVTLSCEQNLNHDAMYWYRQDPGQGLRLIYYSQIVNDFQKGDIAEGYSVSREKKESFPLTVTSAQKNPTAFYLCASSYTGTGNVLTFGAGSRLTVL.

This sequence joins TRBV3-1 (or the pseudogene TRBV3-2) and TRBJ1-1; perhaps TRBD1 as D (5 bases). Looked up from germline, CDR1 is LGHDT and CDR2 is YNNKEL (reference sequence). V dropped 0 bases and J dropped 0 bases, with 14 bases sitting between them. The CDR3 is 17 amino acids. The CDR3, as DNA: TGTGCCAGCAGCCAAGATCTGGGGGGTCGGGTGAACACTGAAGCTTTCTTT. Amino acids: CASSQDLGGRVNTEAFF.

V and J are TRBV14 and TRBJ1-1, with unresolved D. Trimming cost V 4 bases and J 7 bases, with 13 bases left between them. This CDR3 has 13 amino acids. In germline, CDR1 is SGHDN, CDR2 FVKESK. CDR3 amino acids: CASSPRPAGEAFF. The CDR3 DNA is TGTGCCAGCAGCCCCCGCCCGGCGGGTGAAGCTTTCTTT. The full variable domain, with the rest looked up from reference TRBV14 and TRBJ1-1, is EAGVTQFPSHSVIEKGQTVTLRCDPISGHDNLYWYRRVMGKEIKFLLHFVKESKQDESGMPNNRFLAERTGGTYSTLKVQPAELEDSGVYFCASSPRPAGEAFFGQGTRLTVV.

This chain connects TRBV2 to TRBJ2-5; TRBD1 agrees at 8 bases. CDR3 length equals 13 residues. V gave up 4 bases and J gave up 4 bases; unmatched junction bases: 2. The germline V gene has CDR1 SNHLY and CDR2 FYNNEI. This chain's CDR3 is CASSVDRGETQYF. CDR3 bases: TGTGCCAGCAGTGTCGACAGGGGAGAGACCCAGTACTTC.

The chain combines TRBV24-1 with TRBJ2-1; 8 bases are a match to TRBD2. The length of the CDR3 is 16 residues. Trimming took 3 bases from V and 6 from J; bases not matched to a gene: 9. Germline assignment: CDR1 KGHDR and CDR2 SFDVKD. The CDR3 region is CATSDQKAGVGNEQFF. The CDR3 DNA reads TGTGCCACCAGTGATCAGAAAGCGGGAGTGGGCAATGAGCAGTTCTTC.

This clone appeared once. The chain combines TRBV5-5 with TRBJ1-2; perhaps TRBD1 as D (5 bases). The CDR3 runs to 14 residues. CDR1 is SGHKS and CDR2 is YYEKEE in the germline V gene (reference sequence). Trimming pared 1 base from V and 2 bases from J, leaving 9 bases between. CDR3 region: CASSLLQENYGYTF. The DNA of the CDR3 is TGTGCCAGCAGCTTGTTACAGGAGAACTATGGCTACACCTTC.

The rearrangement joins TRBV5-8 to TRBJ1-2; D call uncertain. Germline CDR1 and CDR2: SGHTS and YDEGEE. This CDR3 comprises 12 residues. Trimming cost V 3 bases and J 9 bases, with 12 bases left between them. The CDR3: CASSSPPGSYTF. CDR3 DNA: TGTGCCAGCAGCTCCCCTCCGGGGAGCTACACCTTC.